A single sample is the source of the 3 T cell receptor beta chains below, sequenced in a study of shared clonotypes between healthy human individuals. Sequencing used immunoSEQ multiplex PCR; TCRdb keeps in-frame clones, though not all of them. The sample records around 2.5 million clones, 93% being singletons. Sequenced sample: naive CD4+ T cells from PBMCs. The subset was: CD45RA+ positively selected. The receptors here all came from a man aged 18-30 years in good health. Some clones in this sample may be carry-over from other donors' samples.

This chain connects TRBV2 to TRBJ1-5, with a possible D match to TRBD1 (6 bases). The CDR3 is 14 amino acids. Per the germline V gene, CDR1 is SNHLY and CDR2 is FYNNEI. Trimming removed 5 bases at V and 5 bases at J, with 13 bases between. CDR3 in amino acids: CASSLDRLDQPQHF. CDR3 coding DNA: TGTGCCAGCAGTCTTGACAGGCTTGATCAGCCCCAGCATTTT.

The V gene is TRBV7-9, the J gene TRBJ1-4, with D maybe TRBD1 (6 bases). Trimming took off 11 bases at V and 7 bases at J, with 17 bases between the two ends. This CDR3 is 13 amino acids long. Germline V CDR1 and CDR2: SEHNR, FQNEAQ (reference sequence). For the CDR3, the DNA is TGTGCCTCAGGGGCACAGGGACCTGAAAAACTGTTTTTT. Translating it yields CASGAQGPEKLFF.

The chain combines TRBV19 with TRBJ2-1; D ambiguous. Germline values: CDR1 LNHDA, CDR2 SQIVND (reference sequence). Deletions cut 3 bases from V and 8 bases from J, with 14 bases between. The CDR3 sequence is 14 residues long. CDR3 sequence: CASSMIGVRHEQFF. DNA for the CDR3: TGTGCCAGTAGTATGATTGGGGTGAGGCATGAGCAGTTCTTC.